The sequence of this TCR beta chain was determined in a study of PD-L1 blockade in urothelial cancer. Noted time point: pretreatment peripheral blood. The repertoire was sequenced with immunoSEQ multiplex PCR; TCRdb's copy has only in-frame clones and lacks some. This table has around 63,000 clones, 81% appearing once. This CDR3 spans 19 amino acids. This clonotype originated in a man in his 70s with urothelial cancer. V is TRBV12-1 and J is TRBJ2-3; the tabulated D call, TRBD2, remains unverified against the DNA. TRBV12-1 is described as a pseudogene. Sequenced material: PBMCs, taken around atezolizumab (anti-PD-L1) treatment. The CDR3 spells CASSTFGSGPGDEGDTQYF. CDR3 DNA: TGTGCCAGCAGCACGTTTGGTAGCGGGCCAGGGGATGAGGGAGATACGCAGTATTTT.